This TCR beta chain was observed in a study of cytomegalovirus exposure and HLA in healthy donors. Overall study results and limits: Follow-up analysis later connected one missense variant in DCLRE1C with trimming of TCR beta V- and J-genes. Reports showed the classifier diagnosing cytomegalovirus status with high specificity and sensitivity. Fewer N-insertions than the approximately 700-donor mean were reportedly shown by an Asian-associated ancestry cluster in a later analysis.

Both 60 Vbeta primers and 13 Jbeta primers went into the PCR. TCRdb's table, derived via immunoSEQ multiplex PCR, lists solely in-frame clones and lacks some. The repertoire includes around 110,000 clones, 80% to 90% of them detected once, and 1.5% to 2% sits in the top ten. The V and J ends lost 0 bases and 5 bases respectively, with 13 bases between them. Germline CDR1 GTSNPN, CDR2 SVGIG (reference sequence). The CDR3 spans 14 residues. Concerning this clone itself: The antigen remains undetermined.

The TCR was taken from a man aged 45-65 years in good health and CMV-seronegative. The material sequenced was PBMCs. The gene calls are TRBV30 and TRBJ1-1; weak D call: TRBD1 (5 bases). For the CDR3, the DNA is TGTGCCTGGAGTGTATTAGGGGCGCATACTGAAGCTTTCTTT. This sequence encodes CAWSVLGAHTEAFF.